The clone carrying this T cell receptor (beta chain) was observed a handful of times. Antigen: not known. All patients were treatment-naive before thyroid surgery. Germline loops: CDR1 SGHRS, CDR2 YFSETQ. The CDR3 is 15 amino acids. Trimming stripped 0 bases from V and 4 bases from J, with 8 bases between. The sample is drawn from a study of metastatic and nonmetastatic thyroid tumors. Findings and caveats of the study: Malignant tumors reportedly showed significantly higher TCR beta diversity than benign nodules in both blood and tumor.

Using MiXCR, TCRdb re-called clones from the PCR reads. This sample has just over 30,000 clones, with about 21% found just once. This clonotype was sampled from a female donor with papillary thyroid cancer or a benign thyroid nodule (not recorded which). Some clones in this sample may be carry-over from other donors' samples. The rearrangement links TRBV5-1 to TRBJ1-6; D is ambiguous. The sample taken for sequencing was blood. CDR3 in amino acids: CASSLESLYNSPLHF. CDR3 nucleotides: TGCGCCAGCAGCTTGGAGTCACTTTATAATTCACCCCTCCACTTT.